One T cell receptor beta chain is described in this entry. This clonotype was counted only a few times. There is no known antigen for this receptor. Within one base of it there is no much larger clone, and no base qualities were kept. The library came from PCR. These reads were obtained on an Illumina HiSeq 2500. To reduce PCR and sequencing biases, unique molecular identifiers were incorporated into the TCR beta cDNA libraries. Every 1 to 10 million input T cells yielded about 500,000 cDNA molecules, meaning each molecule approximated one T cell. Patient libraries were prepared and sequenced with the same protocol used for the earlier healthy control dataset. Within a given batch, samples were prepared together, multiplexed and sequenced on the same HiSeq lane. In the original analysis: MIGEC handled the raw barcoded reads, throwing out single-read molecular identifier groups before consensus assembly and CDR3 extraction. VDJtools was used for post-analysis of the clonotype tables, and diversity was normalized by down-sampling every dataset to the size of the smallest sample. To correct batch-related cross-sample contamination, repertoire overlap clustering matched CDR3 amino acid sequences but not nucleotide sequences. TCRdb cleaned the public reads at Q25 with fastp, built clones with MiXCR and kept in-frame beta chains. Identical CDR3 proteins give one entry, which carries the most common genes and DNA. Clone size and V and J calls follow TCRdb, not the original study. The sample table holds 430,000 or so distinct CDR3 sequences, of which over 30% were seen once. The top ten hold around 8% of the sample.

TCR beta repertoires were profiled from peripheral blood of roughly 13 young patients with multiple sclerosis to demonstrate the VDJtools post-analysis software. The patients with multiple sclerosis were children and adolescents between about 6 and 15 years of age. This specimen comes from a study of post-analysis software for immune sequencing data (dated by TCRdb to the mid-2010s). Background on the whole study: Disease courses on record covered relapsing-remitting, secondary progressive and progressive-relapsing multiple sclerosis, though some patients had no subtype annotation. The patient repertoires were set against about eleven previously published healthy control repertoires from donors whose ages ranged from roughly 6 to 27 years. A subset of samples was prepared in parallel using single-end sample barcoding, then pooled and co-amplified after Illumina adapter ligation. The full study reports these points: Significantly lower normalized Chao1 diversity was found in multiple sclerosis patients than in controls, suggesting substantial peripheral T-cell clonal expansion. The control group was slightly older than the multiple sclerosis patient group. Strong co-clustering of samples prepared in the same batch was shown by direct clustering with F measure, prompting a batch-effect correction. Significantly higher frequencies in patients than in controls were found for roughly 5 TRBV segments, including TRBV5-6, TRBV5-1 and TRBV20-1.

CDR1 and CDR2 were assigned from the germline V gene as LGHNT and FRNRAP. From V the trimming removes 5 bases and from J it removes 3 bases, while the gene matches leave 9 bases of the junction unaccounted for. The CDR3 holds 16 amino acids from the cysteine to the phenylalanine. Only the CDR3 part of the read is kept: 48 bases, read in frame from the first base. The sequence links TRBV12-5 to TRBJ2-1; 8 middle bases align to TRBD2. Sample: blood. This TCR was sampled from a girl aged 2 to 9 with multiple sclerosis. The bases read TGTGCTAGTGGTCCCCGAGCGGGAGTCAACTACAATGAGCAGTTCTTC. Translation gives CASGPRAGVNYNEQFF.